These 10 T cell receptor beta chains were sequenced from one sample in a study of blood T cell repertoires in COVID-19. Profiled with immunoSEQ multiplex PCR; TCRdb holds only in-frame clones, not every one. The sample lists about 34,000 clones, approximately 91% occurring once. The sequenced sample consisted of peripheral blood. The receptors were gathered from a man between 60 and 70 years old with active or convalescent COVID-19.

A few counts support this clone. The same CDR3 also results from other DNA sequences found in this sample. This sequence joins TRBV7-2 and TRBJ2-3; 10 bases are a match to TRBD2. This CDR3 region has 15 residues. The V gene's germline CDR1 is SGHTA and CDR2 FQGNSA. J lost 3 bases, V lost 3 bases, and 3 bases had no gene match. In nucleotides, the CDR3 is TGTGCCAGCAGCTTGGGACTAGCGTATACAGATACGCAGTATTTT. Translation gives CASSLGLAYTDTQYF.

The J gene is TRBJ1-5, the V gene TRBV2; D may be TRBD1 (6 bases). The CDR3 sequence is 14 residues long. Germline assignment: CDR1 SNHLY and CDR2 FYNNEI. The ends were cut back, 3 bases at V and 4 bases at J, with 10 bases in the middle. The CDR3 here is CASSERGGNQPQHF. CDR3 nucleotides: TGTGCCAGCAGTGAGCGAGGGGGAAATCAGCCCCAGCATTTT. Looking up the rest from reference TRBV2 and TRBJ1-5 gives the full variable domain: EPEVTQTPSHQVTQMGQEVILRCVPISNHLYFYWYRQILGQKVEFLVSFYNNEISEKSEIFDDQFSVERPDGSNFTLKIRSTKLEDSAMYFCASSERGGNQPQHFGDGTRLSIL.

The V call is TRBV7-9, the J call TRBJ2-1, with TRBD1 matching over 8 bases. Trimming removed 5 bases from V and 12 bases from J; junction bases left unmatched: 18. This CDR3 region has 16 residues. Germline V gene lookup returns CDR1 SEHNR and CDR2 FQNEAQ (reference sequence). This CDR3 reads CASSPRTGNKAGRQFF. CDR3 nucleotide sequence: TGTGCCAGCAGCCCCAGGACAGGGAACAAAGCTGGAAGGCAGTTCTTC.

V gene TRBV19 combines with J gene TRBJ1-4; D call uncertain. The CDR3 loop spans 13 amino acids. Between the trimmed V and J ends, which lost 3 bases and 8 bases, there was a span of 10 bases. From germline, CDR1 is LNHDA and CDR2 SQIVND (reference sequence). The CDR3 coding sequence is TGTGCCAGTAGTATGAGAGTCGGGGAAAAACTGTTTTTT. Its protein product is CASSMRVGEKLFF.

The rearrangement uses TRBV4-3 and TRBJ2-3; no clear D gene. Germline CDR1 is LGHNA and CDR2 is YSLEER. This CDR3 has 16 amino acids. V was trimmed by 4 bases and J by 4 bases, leaving 18 bases between them. The CDR3 DNA follows: TGCGCCAGCAGCCTCGTTCGGGTTACGAACGCAGATACGCAGTATTTT. This translates into CASSLVRVTNADTQYF.

The rearrangement uses TRBV9 and TRBJ1-1, with D perhaps matching TRBD1 (5 bases). Germline CDR1 and CDR2: SGDLS and YYNGEE. V dropped 0 bases and J dropped 0 bases, with 12 bases sitting between them. The CDR3 has 16 amino acids. DNA of the CDR3: TGTGCCAGCAGCGTAGAGGCAGGGAACATGAACACTGAAGCTTTCTTT. Its protein product is CASSVEAGNMNTEAFF.

This sequence joins TRBV7-3 and TRBJ2-1, with TRBD1 as a possible D gene (5 bases). CDR1 is SGHTA and CDR2 is FQGTGA in the germline V gene. CDR3 length: 15 amino acids. Deletions cut 5 bases from V and 0 bases from J, with 11 bases between. CDR3 coding DNA: TGTGCCAGCAGCCCAGACAGTAGCTCCTACAATGAGCAGTTCTTC. Amino acids: CASSPDSSSYNEQFF.

The chain is built from TRBV18 and TRBJ2-7; 9 bases agree with TRBD1. The ends lost 6 bases at V and 1 base at J; junction bases unmatched: 7. CDR3 size: 15 residues. Germline V CDR1 and CDR2: KGHSH, LQKENI. In DNA, the CDR3 is TGTGCCAGCTCTCTCGAGGGGACAGGGTCCTACGAGCAGTACTTC. Its protein product is CASSLEGTGSYEQYF.

The rearrangement joins TRBV27 to TRBJ2-3, with TRBD2 as a possible D gene (5 bases). CDR3 length: 15 amino acids. CDR1 MNHEY and CDR2 SMNVEV come from the germline V gene (reference sequence). With 5 bases removed from V and 2 bases from J, the gap between germline ends came to 14 bases. In DNA, the CDR3 is TGTGCCAGCAGTCCTTCTAGCTGGGCCACAGATACGCAGTATTTT. The encoded protein is CASSPSSWATDTQYF.

This sequence joins TRBV11-3 and TRBJ1-4; no clear D. The CDR3 is 13 amino acids. Germline V lookup: CDR1 SGHNT, CDR2 YENEEA. Trimming left V 5 bases short and J 4 bases short, with 8 bases between. CDR3 amino acids: CASSRGLNEKLFF. CDR3 bases: TGTGCCAGCAGCCGCGGGCTTAATGAAAAACTGTTTTTT. Full variable domain (remainder filled in from reference TRBV11-3 and TRBJ1-4): EAGVVQSPRYKIIEKKQPVAFWCNPISGHNTLYWYLQNLGQGPELLIRYENEEAVDDSQLPKDRFSAERLKGVDSTLKIQPAELGDSAVYLCASSRGLNEKLFFGSGTQLSVL.